Sequencing of this T cell receptor (beta chain) was carried out in a study of cytomegalovirus exposure and HLA in healthy donors. Trimming took off 7 bases at V and 2 bases at J, with 17 bases between the two ends. This CDR3 spans 16 amino acids. Looked up from germline, CDR1 is SNHLY and CDR2 is FYNNEI. This PCR relied on a set of 60 Vbeta primers and 13 Jbeta primers. Some clones are missing from TCRdb's copy, which holds only in-frame ones; the method was immunoSEQ multiplex PCR. The repertoire holds about 120,000 clones, with around 76% as singletons. The clonotype comes from a man in his 60s in good health and CMV-seropositive. V is TRBV2 and J is TRBJ2-2; TRBD1 is a possible D gene (6 bases). Source material: PBMCs. CDR3 sequence: CASTGAGGRNTGELFF. The CDR3 bases are TGTGCCAGCACTGGGGCTGGGGGCCGAAACACCGGGGAGCTGTTTTTT.